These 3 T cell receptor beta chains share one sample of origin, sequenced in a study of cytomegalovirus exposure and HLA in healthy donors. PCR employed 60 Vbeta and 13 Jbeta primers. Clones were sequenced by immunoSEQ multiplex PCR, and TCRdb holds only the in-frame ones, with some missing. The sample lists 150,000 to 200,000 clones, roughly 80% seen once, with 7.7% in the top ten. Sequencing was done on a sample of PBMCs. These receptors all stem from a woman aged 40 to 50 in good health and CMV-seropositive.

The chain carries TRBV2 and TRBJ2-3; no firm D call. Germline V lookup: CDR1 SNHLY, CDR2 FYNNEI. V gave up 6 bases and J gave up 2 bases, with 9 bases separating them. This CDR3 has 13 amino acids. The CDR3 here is CASSRTITDTQYF. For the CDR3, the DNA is TGTGCCAGCAGCCGCACTATCACAGATACGCAGTATTTT.

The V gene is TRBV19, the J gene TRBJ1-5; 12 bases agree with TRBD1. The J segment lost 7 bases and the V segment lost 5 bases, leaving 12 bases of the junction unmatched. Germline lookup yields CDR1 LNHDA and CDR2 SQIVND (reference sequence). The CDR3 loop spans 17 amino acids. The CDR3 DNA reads TGTGCCAGTAGTGGGCATCCGGGACAGGGGGCCGTACAGCCCCAGCATTTT. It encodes CASSGHPGQGAVQPQHF.

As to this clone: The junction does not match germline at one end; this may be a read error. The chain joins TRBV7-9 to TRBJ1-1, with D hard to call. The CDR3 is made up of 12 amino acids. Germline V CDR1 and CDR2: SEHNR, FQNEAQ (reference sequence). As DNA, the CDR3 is TGTTCCAGCAGATCACAGCCGACTGAAGCTTTCTTT. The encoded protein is CSSRSQPTEAFF.